Listed below are T cell receptor beta chains from one sample, sequenced in a study of a mutant IDH1 vaccine in newly diagnosed glioma. TCRdb's table, derived via immunoSEQ multiplex PCR, lists solely in-frame clones and lacks some. The sample contains 30,000 to 40,000 clones, roughly 92% of which appear only once. Sequencing was performed on PBMCs, taken from a glioma patient treated with radiotherapy, temozolomide or both. The origin of the receptors is a man younger than 35 with glioma. The CDR3 runs from the conserved cysteine through the conserved F or W. A D gene is named only where the DNA matches it firmly. Clone size is not always given. Where it is, it says once, few, many or a class for expanded clones.

j_call d_call v_call clone_size cdr3_aa cdr3_nt
TRBJ2-1 TRBD1 TRBV10-2 once CASSEFSRGPNEQFF TGCGCCAGCAGTGAGTTTAGCAGGGGGCCGAATGAGCAGTTCTTC
TRBJ2-2 . TRBV19 . CASSISHTGELFF TGTGCCAGTAGTATTTCCCACACCGGGGAGCTGTTTTTT
TRBJ2-7 TRBD1 TRBV2 few CASKTGLEQYF TGTGCCAGCAAGACAGGGCTCGAGCAGTACTTC
TRBJ1-2 . TRBV4-3 . CASSQGRGYGYTF TGCGCCAGCAGCCAAGGCAGGGGCTATGGCTACACCTTC
TRBJ1-2 . TRBV4-2 . CASSQDLERGYGYTF TGTGCCAGCAGCCAAGATCTGGAGAGAGGCTATGGCTACACCTTC
TRBJ1-2 . TRBV5-1 . CASSLDRQVGYTF TGCGCCAGCAGCTTGGATCGTCAGGTCGGCTACACCTTC
TRBJ1-2 . TRBV2 . CASKFDGYTF TGTGCCAGCAAATTCGATGGCTACACCTTC
TRBJ2-7 . TRBV29-1 . CSVEDRGTLRTQYF TGCAGCGTTGAAGATCGCGGGACCCTACGAACGCAGTACTTC
TRBJ2-7 . TRBV11-2 . CASSSGQGWTSDYEQYF TGTGCCAGCAGCTCGGGACAGGGGTGGACTAGCGACTACGAGCAGTACTTC
TRBJ1-3 . TRBV7-2 few CASSPPPGSGNTIYF TGTGCCAGCAGCCCCCCCCCTGGCTCTGGAAACACCATATATTTT
TRBJ1-1 . TRBV28 . CASSSGTLRNEAFF TGTGCCAGCAGTAGCGGGACACTCCGTAATGAAGCTTTCTTT
TRBJ1-1 . TRBV4-3 . CASSQDRAGTEAFF TGCGCCAGCAGCCAAGATAGAGCCGGGACTGAAGCTTTCTTT
TRBJ2-7 . TRBV19 . CASSMGQQYEQYF TGTGCCAGTAGTATGGGGCAGCAATACGAGCAGTACTTC
TRBJ1-1 TRBD1 TRBV5-1 few CASSLRTGGETEAFF TGCGCCAGCAGCTTGAGGACAGGGGGCGAAACTGAAGCTTTCTTT
TRBJ2-7 TRBD2 TRBV27 . CASTSFSGRTYEQYF TGTGCCAGCACCTCCTTTAGCGGGAGGACCTACGAGCAGTACTTC
TRBJ2-7 . TRBV5-1 . CASSYNKQFYEQYF TGCGCCAGCAGCTATAACAAACAGTTCTACGAGCAGTACTTC
TRBJ2-7 . TRBV5-5 . CASSLEGNSGREQYF TGTGCCAGCAGCTTGGAGGGAAACTCGGGACGGGAGCAGTACTTC
TRBJ2-6 . TRBV27 . CASSLHPTGLSGANVLTF TGTGCCAGCAGTTTACACCCGACAGGTCTCTCTGGGGCCAACGTCCTGACTTTC
TRBJ2-2 TRBD1 TRBV2 . CASSKFWDSNAGELFF TGTGCCAGCAGTAAATTCTGGGACAGTAACGCGGGGGAGCTGTTTTTT
TRBJ2-5 . TRBV29-1 . CSDSSWGETQYF TGCAGCGACTCCTCGTGGGGGGAGACCCAGTACTTC
TRBJ2-2 . TRBV15 . CATSRAGNTGELFF TGTGCCACCAGCAGAGCTGGAAACACCGGGGAGCTGTTTTTT
TRBJ1-5 TRBD1 TRBV28 . CASSRQGVGNQPQHF TGTGCCAGCAGTCGACAGGGGGTTGGCAATCAGCCCCAGCATTTT